This record concerns one TCR beta chain sequence. This clonotype appeared many times. Its antigen is unknown. No qualities accompany the bases; no much larger clone lies one base away. Interpreted using the paper, the treatment or condition label stands for: in vitro stimulation with specific CMV peptide epitopes to enrich CMV-specific T cells. Sequencing instrument: Illumina HiSeq 1500. TCRdb took the public reads, trimmed them with fastp at Q25, ran MiXCR for clone calling and kept in-frame beta chains. All rows with the same CDR3 protein become a single entry with the most common DNA and genes. This sample is represented by approximately 500,000 distinct CDR3 sequences; 25% to 35% of them were singletons. About a sixth of the sample is held by the ten biggest clonotypes. These data come from a study of T cell repertoires in cytomegalovirus infection (dated by TCRdb to between 2019 and 2020). Regarding the complete study: Peptide stimulations targeted recently identified HLA-C-restricted CMV epitopes, whose presentation resists viral immunomodulation, together with well-studied HLA-B-restricted epitopes. The HLA type of each donor mattered for the analysis, because public TCR beta signatures pointed to carriage of CMV infection along with the matching HLA type.

Overall study outcomes, separate from this receptor: In both this cohort and an independent cohort of more than 350 donors, the cumulative frequency of public TCR beta family members distinguished carriers of CMV infection plus the relevant HLA type. In the ex vivo response, HLA-C-restricted CMV-specific TCR beta clonotypes were dominant, and in two of eight donors the single most frequent clonotype came from this HLA-C-restricted group.

Sequences MGHRA (CDR1) and YSYEKL (CDR2) are obtained from the germline V gene. V was cut back by 0 bases and J by 3 bases, leaving a gap of 11 bases between them. Reading from cysteine to phenylalanine, the CDR3 counts 15 amino acids. Left in the record is the CDR3 DNA by itself, 45 bases read in frame from the first base. This clonotype originated in a human donor in good health (CMV status not recorded). Some clones in this sample may be carry-over from other donors' samples. The chain joins TRBV4-1 to TRBJ1-1; there is no confident call for the D gene. Sequencing was performed on cultured PBMCs, taken from culture after CMV antigen stimulation. The nucleotides are TGCGCCAGCAGCCAAGACTTCTCGGTCGACACTGAAGCTTTCTTT. Translated, it gives CASSQDFSVDTEAFF.